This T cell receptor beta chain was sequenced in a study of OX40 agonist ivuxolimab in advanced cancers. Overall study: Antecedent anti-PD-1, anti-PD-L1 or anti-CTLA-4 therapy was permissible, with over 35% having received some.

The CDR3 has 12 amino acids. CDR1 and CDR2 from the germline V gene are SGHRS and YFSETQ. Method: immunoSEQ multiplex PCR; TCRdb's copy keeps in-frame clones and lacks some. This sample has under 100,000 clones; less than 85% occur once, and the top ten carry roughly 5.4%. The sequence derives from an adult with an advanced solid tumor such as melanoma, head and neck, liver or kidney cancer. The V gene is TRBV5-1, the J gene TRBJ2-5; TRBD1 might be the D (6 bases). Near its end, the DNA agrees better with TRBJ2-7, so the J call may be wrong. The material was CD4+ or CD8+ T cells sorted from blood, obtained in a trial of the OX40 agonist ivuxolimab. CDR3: CASSRTDYEQYF. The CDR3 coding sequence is TGCGCCAGCAGCCGGACAGACTACGAGCAGTACTTC.